The rows below give T cell receptor beta chains drawn from one sample of a study of post-analysis software for immune sequencing data. Via MiXCR, TCRdb re-called the PCR reads, giving one row per CDR3 protein. Among hundreds of thousands of distinct CDR3 sequences listed, 25% to 30% were seen once. Source material: blood. These receptors all stem from a girl between 5 and 17 years old with multiple sclerosis. Both conserved end residues are part of each CDR3. The order of the fields is clone size, CDR3 length, V gene, CDR3 protein. Size is omitted from some rows. Given values are once, few, many or a class for expanded clones.

few,14,TRBV28,CASRQSGSTDTQYF
few,15,TRBV7-2,CASSTAPGTAYEQYF
few,14,TRBV27,CASGSGGEYNEQFF
.,17,TRBV24-1,CATSDTRGLAGYNEQFF
few,13,TRBV19,CATRQEGLNGQYF
many,13,TRBV5-1,CASSTGPYNEQFF
.,16,TRBV11-3,CASSRAGTGGVNEQFF
many,14,TRBV5-1,CASSASGQDNEQFF
.,12,TRBV24-1,CATSETGYGYTF
.,15,TRBV5-6,CASSSTSGRDNEQFF
few,18,TRBV20-1,CSARDQGRWVGNTGELFF
few,13,TRBV27,CASMGAGGNIQYF
few,16,TRBV5-1,CASSLAPVGLNTEAFF
.,17,TRBV12-3/TRBV12-4,CASRNGPGGTAYNEQFF
.,14,TRBV18,CASSPPAGVYEQFF
.,14,TRBV4-3,CASSPKGVADTQYF
.,14,TRBV27,CASSLTVALQPQHF
.,13,TRBV28,CASSRLAGREQYF
few,14,TRBV5-4,CASSLWPLNYGYTF
.,15,TRBV28,CASSSSGYGRETQYF
.,14,TRBV20-1,CSASVGHSNQPQHF
.,15,TRBV6-2/TRBV6-3,CASTSPVGLSYEQYF
few,16,TRBV20-1,CSARDPGTGYYNEQFF
few,14,TRBV11-1,CASSYGSYNSPLHF
few,15,TRBV20-1,CSARRGGATQETQYF
many,13,TRBV29-1,CSVGLAGGNEQFF
.,13,TRBV28,CASSLRSSLTQYF
few,14,TRBV18,CASSPNRKDEKLFF
.,15,TRBV2,CASSVMGLSNQPQHF
.,13,TRBV20-1,CSASRGQDLGQYF
.,17,TRBV12-3/TRBV12-4,CASRGTGRTFRNQPQHF
.,13,TRBV6-5,CASRGTGSDTQYF
few,18,TRBV6-2/TRBV6-3,CASSYTGQGTPSNTEAFF
few,14,TRBV21-1,CASSKKGCFYEQYF
.,13,TRBV7-9,CASSFQGPEKLFF
.,15,TRBV10-3,CAISESRWGRETQYF
.,15,TRBV28,CASSAGTGGWYEQYF
.,15,TRBV29-1,CSVGFGTSGSGEQYF
few,16,TRBV28,CASSELREGSGEKLFF
.,15,TRBV10-3,CAISDEGQSNSPLHF
.,14,TRBV11-2,CASSTVSGANVLTF
.,21,TRBV4-1,CASSQEGGVARGGPGTDTQYF
few,18,TRBV14,CASSQGRRLAGEGETQYF
few,15,TRBV5-1,CASSLGGQDPPKLFF
few,14,TRBV4-3,CASSQDRRFDEQYF
.,13,TRBV9,CASSSSVYNEQFF
.,18,TRBV14,CASSQESGGPIAKNIQYF
few,16,TRBV9,CASSAHGGTENTEAFF
.,15,TRBV20-1,CSAHRGTSSTDTQYF
once,13,TRBV6-1,CASSESGVLEQYF
.,11,TRBV29-1,CSVRAGYGYTF
few,15,TRBV7-2,CASSLELPSSYEQYF